This T cell receptor (beta chain) was recorded in a study of OX40 agonist ivuxolimab in advanced cancers. Whole-study results and caveats: The study observed clonal expansion of CD4+ and CD8+ blood T cells by week 6 at 0.1 to 3.0 mg/kg. Some of the nonresponding patients also showed low levels of normalized T-cell clonal expansion. Antigens targeted by the expanded peripheral T cells were not determined.

Measured with immunoSEQ multiplex PCR; TCRdb has only the in-frame clones, and not every one. This table holds tens of thousands of clones, 80% to 95% found once. The CDR3 is 15 residues long. The germline V gene encodes CDR1 SGHRS and CDR2 YFSETQ. The V end was cut by 2 bases, the J end by 8 bases, with 17 bases between. A word on this clone: The antigen is unknown.

This clonotype was obtained from an adult with an advanced solid tumor such as melanoma, head and neck, liver or kidney cancer. Specimen: CD4+ or CD8+ T cells sorted from blood, collected in a trial of the OX40 agonist ivuxolimab. The chain links TRBV5-1 to TRBJ2-1; D might be TRBD2 (5 bases). CDR3 DNA: TGCGCCAGCAGCTTACCCTCACGGACTCAGGATGAGCAGTTCTTC. It translates to CASSLPSRTQDEQFF.